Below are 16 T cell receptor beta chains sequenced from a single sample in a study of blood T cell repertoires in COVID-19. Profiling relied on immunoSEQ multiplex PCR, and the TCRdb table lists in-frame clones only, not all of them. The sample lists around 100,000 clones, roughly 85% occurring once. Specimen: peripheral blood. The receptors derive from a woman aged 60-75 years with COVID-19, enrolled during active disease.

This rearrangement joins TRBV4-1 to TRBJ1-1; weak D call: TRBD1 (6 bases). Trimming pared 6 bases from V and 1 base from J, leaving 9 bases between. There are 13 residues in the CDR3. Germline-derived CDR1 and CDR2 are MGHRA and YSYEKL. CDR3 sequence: CASSPQGNTEAFF. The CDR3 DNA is TGCGCCAGCAGTCCACAGGGGAACACTGAAGCTTTCTTT.

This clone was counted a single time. In DNA, the CDR3 is TGTGCCATCAGTGGGGCAATCGGAAACACCATATATTTT. It is translated as CAISGAIGNTIYF. The chain uses TRBV10-3 and TRBJ1-3; D remains unclear. This CDR3 has 13 residues. The ends were cut back, 4 bases at V and 4 bases at J, with 8 bases in the middle. Germline CDR1 ENHRY, CDR2 SYGVKD.

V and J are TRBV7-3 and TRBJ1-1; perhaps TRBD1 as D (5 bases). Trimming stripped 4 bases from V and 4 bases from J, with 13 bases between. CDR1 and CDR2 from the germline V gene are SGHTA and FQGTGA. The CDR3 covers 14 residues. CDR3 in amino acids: CASSSDIRATEAFF. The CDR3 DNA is TGTGCCAGCAGCTCGGACATTAGGGCCACTGAAGCTTTCTTT.

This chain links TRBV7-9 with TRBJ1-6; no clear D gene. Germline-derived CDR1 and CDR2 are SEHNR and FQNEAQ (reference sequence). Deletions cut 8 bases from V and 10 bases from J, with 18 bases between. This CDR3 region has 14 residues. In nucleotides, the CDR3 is TGTGCCAGCGACGGGTATGCGTCTAACTCACCCCTCCACTTT. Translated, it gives CASDGYASNSPLHF.

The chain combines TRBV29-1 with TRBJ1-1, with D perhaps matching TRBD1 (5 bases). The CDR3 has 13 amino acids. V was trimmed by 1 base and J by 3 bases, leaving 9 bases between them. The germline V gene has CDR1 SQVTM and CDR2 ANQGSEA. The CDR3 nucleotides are TGCAGCGTTGAAGTGTCCAGGGACACTGAAGCTTTCTTT. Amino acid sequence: CSVEVSRDTEAFF.

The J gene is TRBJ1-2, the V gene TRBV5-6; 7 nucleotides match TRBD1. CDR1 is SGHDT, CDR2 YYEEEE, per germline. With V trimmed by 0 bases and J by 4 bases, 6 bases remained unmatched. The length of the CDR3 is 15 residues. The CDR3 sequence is CASSLAGGHGYGYTF. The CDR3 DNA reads TGTGCCAGCAGCTTGGCAGGGGGTCATGGCTATGGCTACACCTTC.

CDR3 region: CASLTRDRWAGGTEAFF. CDR3 in DNA: TGTGCCAGCCTGACCCGGGACAGGTGGGCAGGAGGCACTGAAGCTTTCTTT. V is TRBV28 and J is TRBJ1-1, with TRBD1 identical over 8 bases. The CDR3 has 17 residues. V was pared by 8 bases and J by 4 bases, with 18 bases of the junction left unmatched. Germline V gives CDR1 MDHEN, CDR2 SYDVKM.

The CDR3 here is CASSFSGSSYEQYF. CDR3 in DNA: TGTGCCAGCAGCTTTTCCGGGTCGTCCTACGAGCAGTACTTC. The chain links TRBV7-6 to TRBJ2-7; D uncertain. Per germline, CDR1 SGHVS and CDR2 FNYEAQ. Trimming stripped 3 bases from V and 1 base from J, with 10 bases between. The CDR3 length is 14 residues.

The CDR3 DNA reads TGTGCCGCGCAACGGGGACAGGGAGGGTATGGCTACACCTTC. It is translated as CAAQRGQGGYGYTF. The chain has TRBV6-6 and TRBJ1-2, with 9 bases that match TRBD1. V lost 11 bases, J lost 5 bases, and 12 bases stayed unmatched. This CDR3 comprises 14 residues. CDR1 MNHNY and CDR2 SVGAGI come from the germline V gene (reference sequence).

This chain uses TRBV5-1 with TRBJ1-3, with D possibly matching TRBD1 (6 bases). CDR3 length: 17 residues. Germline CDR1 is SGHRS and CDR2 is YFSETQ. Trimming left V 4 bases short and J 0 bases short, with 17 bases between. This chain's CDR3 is CASSPGGGPRSGNTIYF. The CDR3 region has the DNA TGCGCCAGCAGCCCGGGCGGGGGGCCCCGCTCTGGAAACACCATATATTTT. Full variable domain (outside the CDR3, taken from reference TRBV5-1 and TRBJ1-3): KAGVTQTPRYLIKTRGQQVTLSCSPISGHRSVSWYQQTPGQGLQFLFEYFSETQRNKGNFPGRFSGRQFSNSRSEMNVSTLELGDSALYLCASSPGGGPRSGNTIYFGEGSWLTVV.

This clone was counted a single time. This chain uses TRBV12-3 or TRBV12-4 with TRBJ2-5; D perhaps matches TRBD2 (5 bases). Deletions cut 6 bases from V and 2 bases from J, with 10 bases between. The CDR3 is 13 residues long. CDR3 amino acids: CASRRGLQETQYF. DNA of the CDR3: TGTGCCAGCAGACGAGGGCTTCAAGAGACCCAGTACTTC.

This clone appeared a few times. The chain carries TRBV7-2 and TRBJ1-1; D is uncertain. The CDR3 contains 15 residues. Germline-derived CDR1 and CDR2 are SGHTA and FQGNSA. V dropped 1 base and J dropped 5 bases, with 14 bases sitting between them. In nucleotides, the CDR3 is TGTGCCAGCAGCTTAGGAGGCCCGCTGCTAACTGAAGCTTTCTTT. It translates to CASSLGGPLLTEAFF. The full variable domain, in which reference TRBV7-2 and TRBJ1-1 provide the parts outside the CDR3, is GAGVSQSPSNKVTEKGKDVELRCDPISGHTALYWYRQSLGQGLEFLIYFQGNSAPDKSGLPSDRFSAERTGGSVSTLTIQRTQQEDSAVYLCASSLGGPLLTEAFFGQGTRLTVV.

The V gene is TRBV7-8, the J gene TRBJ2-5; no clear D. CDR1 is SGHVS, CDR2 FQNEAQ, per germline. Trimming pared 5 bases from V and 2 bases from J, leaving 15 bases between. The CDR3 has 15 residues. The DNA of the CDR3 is TGTGCCAGCAGCCCCGGATCGGGTAGACAAGAGACCCAGTACTTC. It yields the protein CASSPGSGRQETQYF.

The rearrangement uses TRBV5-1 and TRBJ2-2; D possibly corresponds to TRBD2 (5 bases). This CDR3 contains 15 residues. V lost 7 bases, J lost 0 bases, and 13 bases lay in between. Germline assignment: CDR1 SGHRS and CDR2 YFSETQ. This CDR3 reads CASSGLSSNTGELFF. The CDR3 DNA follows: TGCGCCAGCTCGGGGTTGTCGTCGAACACCGGGGAGCTGTTTTTT.

DNA for the CDR3: TGTGCCAGCAGCTACAGGGAGGGGAATGGCTACACCTTC. It encodes CASSYREGNGYTF. The chain uses TRBV9 and TRBJ1-2; D perhaps matches TRBD1 (6 bases). Germline loops: CDR1 SGDLS, CDR2 YYNGEE. This CDR3 is 13 amino acids long. Trimming took 4 bases from V and 6 from J, leaving 13 bases between them.

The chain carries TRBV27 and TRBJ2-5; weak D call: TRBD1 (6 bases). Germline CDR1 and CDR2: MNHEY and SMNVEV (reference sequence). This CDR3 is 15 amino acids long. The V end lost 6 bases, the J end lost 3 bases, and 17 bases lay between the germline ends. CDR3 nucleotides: TGTGCCAGCAGCCACCGTACAGGGCTGGAAGAGACCCAGTACTTC. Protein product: CASSHRTGLEETQYF.